This TCR beta chain was documented in a study of OX40 agonist ivuxolimab in advanced cancers. Generated by immunoSEQ multiplex PCR, the TCRdb table keeps only in-frame clones and is missing some. This table holds roughly 74,000 clones, about 94% found once. Germline CDR1 is GTSNPN and CDR2 is SVGIG (reference sequence). The ends were cut back, 7 bases at V and 4 bases at J, with 11 bases in the middle. This CDR3 is 12 amino acids long. The clonotype originates from an adult with an advanced solid tumor such as melanoma, head and neck, liver or kidney cancer. J is TRBJ2-1 and V is TRBV30; maybe TRBD1 (5 bases). Sequenced material: CD4+ or CD8+ T cells sorted from blood, taken in a trial of the OX40 agonist ivuxolimab. CDR3: CASADSYNEQFF. The CDR3 region has the DNA TGTGCCTCCGCCGACAGTTACAATGAGCAGTTCTTC.